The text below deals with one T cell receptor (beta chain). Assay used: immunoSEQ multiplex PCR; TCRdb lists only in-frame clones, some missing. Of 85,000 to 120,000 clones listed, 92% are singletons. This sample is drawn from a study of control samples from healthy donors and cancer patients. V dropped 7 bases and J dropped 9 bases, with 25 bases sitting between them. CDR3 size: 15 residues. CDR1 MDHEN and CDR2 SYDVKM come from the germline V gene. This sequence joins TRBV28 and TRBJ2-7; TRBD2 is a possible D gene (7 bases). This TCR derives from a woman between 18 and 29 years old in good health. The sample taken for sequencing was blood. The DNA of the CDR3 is TGTGCCAGCACCCCGGGGGGACAAACAGCTTCGGGGCAGTACTTC. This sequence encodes CASTPGGQTASGQYF.